The 31 T cell receptor beta chains below come from one sample, sequenced in a study of breast tumors, draining lymph nodes, adjacent tissues. Samples came from axillary lymph nodes draining the breast cancer. TCRdb ran MiXCR on the multiplex PCR reads and lists one entry per CDR3 protein. The repertoire holds about 130,000 distinct CDR3 sequences, with more than 20% as singletons. Sequencing was performed on axillary lymph node tissue. The source is a female donor with breast cancer. Some clones in this sample may be carry-over from other donors' samples.

This clonotype was detected a few times. The V and J genes are TRBV4-3 and TRBJ2-4; TRBD1 agrees at 7 bases. Looked up from germline, CDR1 is LGHNA and CDR2 is YSLEER. The CDR3 is 15 amino acids. After removal of 0 bases from V and 4 bases from J, the junction contained 3 bases not matched to a gene. This CDR3 is CASSQDPGQKNIQYF. For the CDR3, the DNA is TGCGCCAGCAGCCAAGATCCGGGACAGAAAAACATTCAGTACTTC.

Ten or more counts support this clonotype. The chain is built from TRBV10-2 and TRBJ1-6; TRBD1 agrees at 9 bases. Germline V gives CDR1 WSHSY, CDR2 SAAADI. The CDR3 has 14 residues. The ends lost 2 bases at V and 9 bases at J; junction bases unmatched: 2. CDR3 sequence: CASSEPTGGSPLHF. The CDR3 nucleotides are TGCGCCAGCAGTGAGCCGACAGGGGGTTCACCCCTCCACTTT.

This clonotype was observed many times. The chain carries TRBV2 and TRBJ2-2; 9 bases fit TRBD2. The CDR3 extends over 16 amino acids. From germline, CDR1 is SNHLY and CDR2 FYNNEI. The trim removed 8 bases at V and 6 bases at J, leaving 13 bases unmatched. The CDR3 here is CASGEEVAGAAGELFF. CDR3 DNA sequence: TGTGCCAGCGGGGAGGAGGTAGCGGGAGCGGCCGGGGAGCTGTTTTTT.

At least ten counts were recorded for this clonotype. The J gene is TRBJ1-2, the V gene TRBV5-6; possibly TRBD1 for D (5 bases). Trimming removed 1 base at V and 4 bases at J, with 14 bases between. This CDR3 contains 15 residues. Germline CDR1 is SGHDT and CDR2 is YYEEEE. The CDR3 protein is CASSLRGWQLYGYTF. The CDR3 DNA reads as TGTGCCAGCAGCTTGAGGGGTTGGCAGCTCTATGGCTACACCTTC. The full variable domain, rest sourced from reference TRBV5-6 and TRBJ1-2, is DAGVTQSPTHLIKTRGQQVTLRCSPKSGHDTVSWYQQALGQGPQFIFQYYEEEERQRGNFPDRFSGHQFPNYSSELNVNALLLGDSALYLCASSLRGWQLYGYTFGSGTRLTVV.

This clonotype showed up many times. The chain carries TRBV7-6 and TRBJ2-1; TRBD2 agrees at 9 bases. V was pared by 2 bases and J by 7 bases, with 6 bases of the junction left unmatched. Germline-derived CDR1 and CDR2 are SGHVS and FNYEAQ. The CDR3 runs 15 residues. This CDR3 is CASSLTAGGQNEQFF. CDR3 DNA: TGTGCCAGCAGCTTAACGGCGGGAGGGCAGAATGAGCAGTTCTTC. Filled out from reference TRBV7-6 and TRBJ2-1, the complete variable domain reads GAGVSQSPRYKVTKRGQDVALRCDPISGHVSLYWYRQALGQGPEFLTYFNYEAQQDKSGLPNDRFSAERPEGSISTLTIQRTEQRDSAMYRCASSLTAGGQNEQFFGPGTRLTVL.

This clonotype came up many times. The chain is built from TRBV2 and TRBJ2-7, with 8 bases aligning to TRBD2. V was pared by 7 bases and J by 8 bases, with 7 bases of the junction left unmatched. Germline CDR1 reads SNHLY; CDR2 reads FYNNEI. The CDR3 spans 12 residues. The CDR3 DNA reads TGTGCCAGCACCGGGGGGGGGCAGAAGCAGTACTTC. Translated, it gives CASTGGGQKQYF. Looking up the rest from reference TRBV2 and TRBJ2-7 gives the full variable domain: EPEVTQTPSHQVTQMGQEVILRCVPISNHLYFYWYRQILGQKVEFLVSFYNNEISEKSEIFDDQFSVERPDGSNFTLKIRSTKLEDSAMYFCASTGGGQKQYFGPGTRLTVT.

The J gene is TRBJ2-7, the V gene TRBV20-1; D not certain. Germline V gives CDR1 DFQATT, CDR2 SNEGSKA (reference sequence). V lost 5 bases, J lost 1 base, and 12 bases lay in between. The length of the CDR3 is 13 residues. CDR3 protein: CSAPSDFSYEQYF. The CDR3 DNA reads as TGCAGTGCTCCCTCCGACTTTTCCTACGAGCAGTACTTC.

The chain links TRBV3-1 to TRBJ1-3, with D unclear. The ends were cut back, 1 base at V and 3 bases at J, with 4 bases in the middle. The length of the CDR3 is 13 residues. CDR1 and CDR2 (germline): LGHDT, YNNKEL (reference sequence). CDR3 loop: CASSQGRGNTIYF. The CDR3 DNA is TGTGCCAGCAGCCAAGGCCGTGGAAACACCATATATTTT. Based on the CDR3 plus reference TRBV3-1 and TRBJ1-3, the full variable domain is DTAVSQTPKYLVTQMGNDKSIKCEQNLGHDTMYWYKQDSKKFLKIMFSYNNKELIINETVPNRFSPKSPDKAHLNLHINSLELGDSAVYFCASSQGRGNTIYFGEGSWLTVV.

Details on this clonotype: This likely comes from a read error, as the CDR3 has no conserved phenylalanine or tryptophan at its end. The J gene is TRBJ2-6, the V gene TRBV27, with a possible D match to TRBD1 (5 bases). Trimming removed 5 bases at V and 4 bases at J, with 6 bases between. Germline lookup yields CDR1 MNHEY and CDR2 SMNVEV (reference sequence). The CDR3 covers 13 residues. CDR3 sequence reads: CASSRGGANVLTS. DNA for the CDR3: TGTGCCAGCAGTAGGGGAGGGGCCAACGTCCTGACTTCC.

This clonotype was observed at least ten times. The gene calls are TRBV30 and TRBJ1-5, with a possible D match to TRBD1 (5 bases). The CDR3 runs 13 residues. Germline lookup yields CDR1 GTSNPN and CDR2 SVGIG (reference sequence). V lost 2 bases, J lost 3 bases, and 8 bases lay in between. CDR3 in DNA: TGTGCCTGGAGTACGACAGTCAATCAGCCCCAGCATTTT. This translates into CAWSTTVNQPQHF.

As for this clonotype: The germline gene is not matched at one end of the junction; a read error may be the cause. The chain carries TRBV7-2 and TRBJ2-1; D perhaps matches TRBD2 (5 bases). This CDR3 has 15 residues. The germline gives CDR1 SGHTA, CDR2 FQGNSA. The CDR3 DNA reads as TGTGCCAGCAGCTTAGGAACGGGATCCTACAGTGAGCAGTTCTTC. Its translation is CASSLGTGSYSEQFF.

This clonotype was picked up a small number of times. This chain uses TRBV28 with TRBJ1-5; no definite D call. From germline, CDR1 is MDHEN and CDR2 SYDVKM. This CDR3 spans 15 amino acids. V was shortened by 2 bases and J by 1 base, with 9 bases between the two germline ends. The CDR3 nucleotides are TGTGCCAGCAGTTTACGGGATTTCAGCAATCAGCCCCAGCATTTT. It translates to CASSLRDFSNQPQHF.

The chain has TRBV5-1 and TRBJ1-1, with TRBD1 matching over 8 bases. CDR1 is SGHRS, CDR2 YFSETQ, per germline. This CDR3 has 16 amino acids. Trimming at V came to 4 bases and at J to 1 base, leaving 9 bases not matched to a gene. CDR3 sequence (DNA): TGCGCCAGCAGCGGCTCCTTTACAGGGGGGAACACTGAAGCTTTCTTT. It is translated as CASSGSFTGGNTEAFF.

The rearrangement uses TRBV3-1 and TRBJ2-5, with unresolved D. The CDR3 totals 11 residues. Germline V gene lookup returns CDR1 LGHDT and CDR2 YNNKEL (reference sequence). Between the trimmed V and J ends, which lost 0 bases and 9 bases, there was a span of 5 bases. The CDR3 sequence: CASSQDKPQYF. The CDR3 DNA reads TGTGCCAGCAGCCAAGACAAGCCCCAGTACTTC.

This clonotype was detected many times. The gene calls are TRBV4-1 and TRBJ2-1; 14 bases are shared with TRBD2. The trim removed 4 bases at V and 8 bases at J, leaving 19 bases unmatched. This CDR3 is 20 amino acids long. Germline V CDR1 and CDR2: MGHRA, YSYEKL. The CDR3 DNA sequence: TGCGCCAGCAGCCTAAGACAGACATCCTCCGGGACTAGCGGGAGCTATGAGCAGTTCTTC. Its translation: CASSLRQTSSGTSGSYEQFF.

The chain employs TRBV27 and TRBJ1-5; 7 bases are shared with TRBD1. The length of the CDR3 is 14 residues. The V gene's germline CDR1 is MNHEY and CDR2 SMNVEV (reference sequence). Trimming took 6 bases from V and 11 from J; bases not matched to a gene: 13. This chain's CDR3 is CASRDRALQSAQHF. CDR3 DNA sequence: TGTGCCAGCAGAGACAGGGCCCTGCAATCAGCCCAGCATTTT.

This clonotype was recorded at least ten times. The chain couples TRBV6-2 or TRBV6-3 to TRBJ2-2; possible D gene TRBD2, 6 bases. The ends were cut back, 2 bases at V and 4 bases at J, with 11 bases in the middle. This CDR3 has 15 residues. Germline CDR1 MNHEY, CDR2 SVGEGT. The CDR3 DNA reads TGTGCCAGCAGTTACGGTAGCGGAGCCACCGGGGAGCTGTTTTTT. Protein sequence: CASSYGSGATGELFF.

This clonotype has only one observation. One end of the junction varies from germline; a read error may be responsible. The chain employs TRBV30 and TRBJ1-4; D is unresolved. The germline V gene has CDR1 GTSNPN and CDR2 SVGIG (reference sequence). The CDR3 contains 12 residues. The CDR3 nucleotides are TGTGCCTGGAGTGTTGAGGGTGAAAAACTGCTTTTT. It yields the protein CAWSVEGEKLLF.

A note on this clonotype: One junction end disagrees with the germline gene, perhaps due to a read error. V usage is TRBV19 and J usage is TRBJ1-3; D not resolved. The CDR3 is 16 amino acids. Per germline, CDR1 LNHDA and CDR2 SQIVND (reference sequence). This chain's CDR3 is CASSRGGADSGDTIYF. The DNA of the CDR3 is TGTGCCAGTAGTAGGGGAGGTGCGGACTCTGGAGACACCATATATTTT.

Ten or more counts support this clonotype. The rearrangement links TRBV28 to TRBJ1-6, with TRBD1 as a possible D gene (5 bases). The CDR3 sequence is 15 residues long. Trimming stripped 9 bases from V and 9 bases from J, with 21 bases between. Per germline, CDR1 MDHEN and CDR2 SYDVKM. The CDR3 sequence is CASLASRQGSSPLHF. CDR3 coding DNA: TGTGCCAGTCTCGCGAGTCGGCAGGGTAGTTCACCCCTCCACTTT.

This clonotype was seen ten or more times. The chain is built from TRBV20-1 and TRBJ2-5; 9 nucleotides match TRBD2. The junction had 3 bases not matched to a gene; V was cut back by 0 bases and J by 4 bases. Germline V gene lookup returns CDR1 DFQATT and CDR2 SNEGSKA (reference sequence). The CDR3 extends over 14 amino acids. This CDR3 reads CSARDLAGVETQYF. The CDR3 DNA reads as TGCAGTGCTAGAGATTTAGCGGGAGTAGAGACCCAGTACTTC.

On this clonotype itself: A read error may explain this, as a much larger clone is one base away. The V and J genes are TRBV30 and TRBJ2-3, with TRBD2 identical over 7 bases. Germline-derived CDR1 and CDR2 are GTSNPN and SVGIG (reference sequence). CDR3 length: 15 residues. Germline trimming cut 3 bases from V and 8 bases from J; bases unmatched to any gene: 14. CDR3 DNA: TGTGCCTGGAGCGCTGGACTAGTCGGTGTAGGTACGCAGTATTTT. It is translated as CAWSAGLVGVGTQYF.

As for this clonotype: A much larger clone differs by one base, so this may be a read error. The chain employs TRBV19 and TRBJ1-2, with 8 bases lining up with TRBD1. This CDR3 is built from 15 residues. Germline V gives CDR1 LNHDA, CDR2 SQIVND (reference sequence). The CDR3 reads CASSSRTGNMRGYIF. The CDR3 DNA follows: TGTGCCAGTAGCTCCAGGACAGGGAATATGCGTGGCTACATCTTC. Using reference TRBV19 and TRBJ1-2 for the parts outside the CDR3, the full variable domain is DGGITQSPKYLFRKEGQNVTLSCEQNLNHDAMYWYRQDPGQGLRLIYYSQIVNDFQKGDIAEGYSVSREKKESFPLTVTSAQKNPTAFYLCASSSRTGNMRGYIFGSGTRLTVV.

Notes on this clonotype: One end of the junction does not line up with germline, which may come from a read error. V is TRBV20-1 and J is TRBJ2-7; D gene ambiguous. Germline lookup yields CDR1 DFQATT and CDR2 SNEGSKA (reference sequence). The CDR3 has 12 amino acids. Here the CDR3 reads CGARSSSYEQYF. In DNA, the CDR3 is TGCGGTGCTAGATCCAGCTCCTACGAGCAGTACTTC.

This clonotype was counted many times. The CDR3: CATSRGSGRAGGETQYF. CDR3 in DNA: TGTGCTACGTCAAGGGGTAGCGGGAGGGCCGGGGGAGAGACCCAGTACTTC. The V gene is TRBV3-1, the J gene TRBJ2-5; 11 nucleotides line up with TRBD2. Germline CDR1 LGHDT, CDR2 YNNKEL (reference sequence). This CDR3 comprises 17 residues.

This clonotype has a count of ten or more. V and J are TRBV9 and TRBJ2-3; D is ambiguous. The CDR3 loop spans 14 amino acids. Trimming left V 0 bases short and J 9 bases short, with 14 bases between. Germline V gene data show CDR1 as SGDLS and CDR2 as YYNGEE. The CDR3 spells CASSVEPSRPTQYF. The CDR3 DNA sequence: TGTGCCAGCAGCGTAGAACCCTCCCGCCCGACGCAGTATTTT.

This clonotype was detected ten times or more. CDR3 coding DNA: TGTGCCATCAGTGAGTCAAAGGCTACCACAGTCGGCTACACCTTC. Residues: CAISESKATTVGYTF. This chain joins TRBV10-3 and TRBJ1-2; the D is unclear. The CDR3 has 15 amino acids. The germline gives CDR1 ENHRY, CDR2 SYGVKD. Between the trimmed V and J ends, which lost 0 bases and 8 bases, there was a span of 16 bases.

There are many counts of this clonotype. The V and J genes are TRBV6-5 and TRBJ1-5; the D is unclear. The V end was cut by 2 bases, the J end by 5 bases, with 4 bases between. CDR1 MNHEY and CDR2 SVGAGI come from the germline V gene. The CDR3 runs to 12 residues. This CDR3 is CASSYSDQPQHF. The CDR3 DNA reads as TGTGCCAGCAGTTACAGCGATCAGCCCCAGCATTTT.

Only a few counts were recorded for this clonotype. This chain uses TRBV27 with TRBJ2-3, with 9 bases lining up with TRBD2. The CDR3 covers 16 residues. Germline CDR1 reads MNHEY; CDR2 reads SMNVEV (reference sequence). Trimming took 5 bases from V and 0 from J; bases not matched to a gene: 6. This chain's CDR3 is CASSLLGLASTDTQYF. In DNA, the CDR3 is TGTGCCAGCAGTCTCCTGGGACTAGCCAGCACAGATACGCAGTATTTT.

Concerning this clonotype itself: A read error may be the cause here, since a much bigger clone is one base away. CDR3 sequence: CASSQDSAGEKLSF. As DNA, the CDR3 is TGCGCCAGCAGCCAAGATTCCGCAGGGGAAAAACTGTCTTTT. The chain combines TRBV4-1 with TRBJ1-4; a possible D gene is TRBD1 (6 bases). Per germline, CDR1 MGHRA and CDR2 YSYEKL. The CDR3 is 14 residues long.

With regard to this clonotype: A read error may explain this, as a much larger clone is one base away. The gene calls are TRBV7-3 and TRBJ2-3, with 8 bases that match TRBD1. V was pared by 7 bases and J by 4 bases, with 7 bases of the junction left unmatched. CDR3 length: 14 amino acids. In germline, CDR1 is SGHTA, CDR2 FQGTGA. CDR3 protein: CASNRDRSADTQYF. The CDR3 region has the DNA TGTGCCAGCAACAGGGACAGGTCGGCAGATACGCAGTATTTT.